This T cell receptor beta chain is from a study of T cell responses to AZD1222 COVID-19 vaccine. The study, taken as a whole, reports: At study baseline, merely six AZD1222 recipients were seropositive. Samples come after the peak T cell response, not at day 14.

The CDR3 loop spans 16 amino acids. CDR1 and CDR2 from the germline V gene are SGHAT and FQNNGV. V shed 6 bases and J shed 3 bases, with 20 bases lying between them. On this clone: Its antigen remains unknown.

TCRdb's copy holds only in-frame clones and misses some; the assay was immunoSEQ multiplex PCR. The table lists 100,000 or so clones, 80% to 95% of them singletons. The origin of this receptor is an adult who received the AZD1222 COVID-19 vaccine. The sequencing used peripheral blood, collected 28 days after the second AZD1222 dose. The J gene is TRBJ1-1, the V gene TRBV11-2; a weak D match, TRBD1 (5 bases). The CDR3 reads CASSPTTGAYDTEAFF. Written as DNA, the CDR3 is TGTGCCAGCAGTCCAACCACAGGCGCGTACGACACTGAAGCTTTCTTT.